The rows below give T cell receptor beta chains drawn from one sample of a study of siplizumab effects on memory and regulatory T cells. TCRdb's table, derived via immunoSEQ multiplex PCR, lists solely in-frame clones and lacks some. Of about 100,000 clones listed, around 92% are singletons. The sample comprised Tregs sorted from blood. Receptor source: a human donor in good health. Each CDR3 is given with its conserved first and last residue. The D gene is left open where the match is weak. The listing skips clone size in some rows; elsewhere it reads once, few, many or a size class.

d_call clone_size j_call v_call cdr3_nt cdr3_aa
NA NA TRBJ2-3 TRBV11-2 TGTGCCAGCAGCTTAGGGGATTGGGGCGGGGCGAGCACAGATACGCAGTATTTT CASSLGDWGGASTDTQYF
NA NA TRBJ2-7 TRBV10-1 TGCGCCAGCAGTGAGTCGGTGGAGCCCTCCCCGCCACCGAACTTC CASSESVEPSPPPNF
NA NA TRBJ2-7 TRBV18 TGTGCCAGCTCACCACGAGGTTACGAGCAGTACTTC CASSPRGYEQYF
NA NA TRBJ1-1 TRBV19 TGTGCCAGCGGCGTGTGGAACACTGAAGCTTTCTTT CASGVWNTEAFF
NA NA TRBJ1-5 TRBV15 TGTGCCACCAGCAAAAGAAAGGCAGCACCCAAGGGTCAGCCCCAGCATTTT CATSKRKAAPKGQPQHF
TRBD2 NA TRBJ2-7 TRBV5-5 TGTGCCAGCCGACTAGCGGACCCCTACGAGCAGTACTTC CASRLADPYEQYF
TRBD2 once TRBJ2-7 TRBV2 TGTGCCAGCACATGGACTAGCGGGCCCTCCTACGAGCAGTACTTC CASTWTSGPSYEQYF
NA NA TRBJ1-1 TRBV15 TGTGCCACCAGCAGAGTTTCCGGGGACACTGAAGCTTTCTTT CATSRVSGDTEAFF
NA NA TRBJ1-4 TRBV6-6 TGTGCCGCGAGGACAGCCAAAATATCAACTAATGAAAAACTGTTTTTT CAARTAKISTNEKLFF
NA NA TRBJ2-2 TRBV11-2 TGTGCCAGCAGCTTAAATAGGCAGAACACCGGGGAGCTGTTTTTT CASSLNRQNTGELFF
TRBD1 NA TRBJ1-2 TRBV19 TGTGCCAGTAGTCGACAGGGATTTGGCTACACCTTC CASSRQGFGYTF
NA NA TRBJ2-7 TRBV28 TGTGCCAGCAGTTTAGGCGGCGAGAAGCTCTACGAGCAGTACTTC CASSLGGEKLYEQYF
NA NA TRBJ1-4 TRBV2 TGTGCCAGCAGTGAAACAGGGTGGGAAAAACTGTTTTTT CASSETGWEKLFF
NA NA TRBJ1-1 TRBV5-1 TGCGCCAGCAGCTTGGGAGGTCTAACTGAAGCTTTCTTT CASSLGGLTEAFF
NA NA TRBJ1-3 TRBV5-1 TGCGCCAGCAGCGGCGCCAAAGAGCTCTCTGGAAACACCATATATTTT CASSGAKELSGNTIYF
TRBD1 NA TRBJ1-2 TRBV10-3 TGTGCCATCAGTGAGTCCGGTCTTCGGGACAGGGGCCCCCTCTATGGCTACACCTTC CAISESGLRDRGPLYGYTF
TRBD1 few TRBJ1-1 TRBV5-1 TGCGCCAGCAGCCTATACAGGGGGCGGGACACTGAAGCTTTCTTT CASSLYRGRDTEAFF
TRBD2 NA TRBJ2-5 TRBV27 TGTGCCAGCAGCCTTACCTTTGACCGGGAGGCCCAGTACTTC CASSLTFDREAQYF
TRBD1 NA TRBJ2-6 TRBV18 TGTGCCAGCTCAAACCGGGACAGGAAATCCTCTGGGGCCAACGTCCTGACTTTC CASSNRDRKSSGANVLTF
NA NA TRBJ2-1 TRBV6-5 TGTGCCAGTGGGCGAGCGGGTCACAATGAGCAGTTCTTC CASGRAGHNEQFF
TRBD1 NA TRBJ2-7 TRBV6-5 TGTGCCAGCCCGGGACAGGCCTACGAGCAGTACTTC CASPGQAYEQYF
NA once TRBJ2-3 TRBV4-2 TGTGCCAGCAGCCAAGATATGGCGGGCTCTAGCACAGATACGCAGTATTTT CASSQDMAGSSTDTQYF
TRBD1 NA TRBJ2-2 TRBV4-2 TGTGCCAGCAGCCAAGACTTGCAGGGGGTATCCGGGGAGCTGTTTTTT CASSQDLQGVSGELFF
NA NA TRBJ1-4 TRBV28 TGTGCCAGCAGTTATACCGTAGGGGATAATGAAAAACTGTTTTTT CASSYTVGDNEKLFF
TRBD1 NA TRBJ1-1 TRBV10-3 TGTGCCATCAGTGCGACAGGGCTGAACACTGAAGCTTTCTTT CAISATGLNTEAFF
NA NA TRBJ1-2 TRBV2 TGTGCCAGCAGTCGGGAAAGTAACTATGGCTACACCTTC CASSRESNYGYTF
NA NA TRBJ2-4 TRBV19 TGTGCCAGTAGTATTTCAGTCCTTGCCAAAAACATTCAGTACTTC CASSISVLAKNIQYF
NA NA TRBJ2-5 TRBV9 TGTGCCAGCAGCGTAGGGGGTCTACAAGAGACCCAGTACTTC CASSVGGLQETQYF
NA NA TRBJ1-4 TRBV11-2 TGTGCCAGCAGCTTCAGGACATACGGTCTTAATGAAAAACTGTTTTTT CASSFRTYGLNEKLFF
NA NA TRBJ1-1 TRBV5-4 TGTGCCAGCAGCTTGGGCCGGAACACTGAAGCTTTCTTT CASSLGRNTEAFF
NA NA TRBJ1-2 TRBV25-1 TGTGCCAGCAGTGATCGGCCGACGACGGGCTACACCTTC CASSDRPTTGYTF
NA NA TRBJ2-7 TRBV21-1 TGTGCCAGCAGCAAAGGGTTAGCTAGATACGACGGGCAGTACTTC CASSKGLARYDGQYF
NA NA TRBJ2-2 TRBV19 TGTGCCAGTAGTATAGCTGTCCCCGGGGAGCTGTTTTTT CASSIAVPGELFF
NA NA TRBJ2-5 TRBV25-1 TGTGCCAGCGGAATGGTAGGGGGTAGGAAGACCCAGTACTTC CASGMVGGRKTQYF
NA NA TRBJ2-1 TRBV13 TGTGCCAGCAGCTTGGCAAGACTTTTCAATGAGCAGTTCTTC CASSLARLFNEQFF
NA NA TRBJ2-2 TRBV5-1 TGCGCCAGCAGCTTGGTGGGGACCGGGGAGCTGTTTTTT CASSLVGTGELFF